This T cell receptor (beta chain) was sequenced during a study of CD8+ T cells in alopecia areata. Per the germline V gene, CDR1 is SQVTM and CDR2 is ANQGSEA. The CDR3 runs to 13 residues. Isolated RNA was reverse transcribed into cDNA used as the sequencing template. TCRdb keeps only in-frame clones here, not all; method: immunoSEQ multiplex PCR. Of approximately 180,000 clones in the sample, roughly 63% are singletons; the top ten hold 1.7%. Worth noting for this clone: One junction end disagrees with the germline gene, perhaps due to a read error.

The receptor was derived from a human donor with alopecia areata. The genes are TRBV29-1 and TRBJ1-2, with D hard to call. This specimen was CD4+ T cells sorted from blood, taken at week 0. The CDR3 DNA sequence: TGCAGCGTTGACAGCCCTGATCGCTATAGCTACACCTTC. Its protein product is CSVDSPDRYSYTF.